This T cell receptor beta chain was profiled in a study of persistence of HIV-infected CD4 T cells. Study in general: Multiple blood draws of up to about 180 mL, except two donors with single leukapheresis.

This was the immunoSEQ version 4 assay in survey mode. Sequencing used immunoSEQ multiplex PCR; TCRdb keeps in-frame clones, though not all of them. The sample consists of tens of thousands of clones, 88% of them appearing once. As for this clone: Antigen unknown.

Trimming pared 0 bases from V and 3 bases from J, leaving 10 bases between. The CDR3 totals 15 residues. The germline gives CDR1 SGHDN, CDR2 FVKESK. Anti-CD3/anti-CD28 beads served as a nonspecific positive control stimulus. Sorting of responding CD4+ T cells relied on upregulated CD40 ligand together with CD69. This receptor was taken from an adult woman with HIV who was CMV-seropositive. This rearrangement joins TRBV14 to TRBJ2-3; no definite D call. Source: CD4+ T cells sorted from PBMCs after approximately 18-hour stimulation, taken from a patient who received antiretroviral therapy. The CDR3 loop reads CASSQEKARTDTQYF. The CDR3, as DNA: TGTGCCAGCAGCCAAGAAAAGGCGCGGACAGATACGCAGTATTTT.